This T cell receptor (beta chain) originates from a study of breast tumors, draining lymph nodes, adjacent tissues. Whole-study findings and limits: Tumor repertoires ranked between lymph nodes and nontumor tissue in diversity, with V and J gene preferences.

CDR1 and CDR2 from the germline V gene are SGHDT and YYEEEE. The CDR3 sequence is 15 residues long. Notes on this clonotype: Its specificity is not known. Germline is not matched at one junction end, which may reflect a read error.

Axillary draining lymph nodes of breast cancer patients supplied the node samples. TCRdb reanalysed the multiplex PCR reads using MiXCR and keeps one entry per CDR3 protein. The sample has 130,000 or so distinct CDR3 sequences; 30% to 35% are singletons. This clonotype originated in a female donor with breast cancer. Some clones in this sample may be carry-over from other donors' samples. The V call is TRBV5-6, the J call TRBJ2-3; D is unclear. Sequenced input: axillary lymph node tissue. This CDR3 reads CVSSLGYHSTDTQYF. The CDR3 nucleotides read TGTGTCAGCAGCTTGGGGTACCACAGCACAGATACGCAGTATTTT.